This entry is about one T cell receptor (beta chain). Its antigen is as yet unknown. The data originate from a study of cytomegalovirus exposure and HLA in healthy donors. Overall study findings and caveats: Earlier findings revealed that most TCR beta V segments proved productive either about 87% or about 30% of the time. Through in vitro validation, three CMV-associated chains were shown to be specific for CMV antigens.

The PCR ran on 60 Vbeta and 13 Jbeta primers. The method was immunoSEQ multiplex PCR; TCRdb's version includes in-frame clones alone and lacks a portion of them. The sample has around 76,000 clones. This sequence was found in a boy aged 5-17 years in good health and CMV-seronegative. Sequencing was performed on PBMCs.

The CDR3 DNA reads TGTGCCAGCATGAAACAGGCTTCGGGAAACACCATATATTTT. Residues: CASMKQASGNTIYF. The chain combines TRBV6-1 with TRBJ1-3; TRBD1 is a possible D gene (5 bases). Trimming took 7 bases from V and 4 from J, leaving 14 bases between them. This CDR3 is built from 14 residues. Germline assignment: CDR1 MNHNS and CDR2 SASEGT.